This T cell receptor beta chain was found in a study of shared clonotypes between healthy human individuals. Per germline, CDR1 ENHRY and CDR2 SYGVKD. The CDR3 has 16 amino acids. J lost 3 bases, V lost 6 bases, and 8 bases had no gene match. Execution of the assay was at deep level. The data were produced by immunoSEQ multiplex PCR, yet TCRdb's version contains in-frame clones alone and is incomplete. The sample consists of 850,000 to 1,100,000 clones, roughly 80% of them appearing once. This sequence joins TRBV10-3 and TRBJ2-3; 11 nucleotides agree with TRBD2. Sequencing was done on a sample of memory CD4+ T cells from PBMCs. Specified subset: CD45RA-negative fraction. This TCR was sampled from a man between 18 and 29 years old in good health. Some clones in this sample may be carry-over from other donors' samples. DNA for the CDR3: TGTGCCATCAGGGGGACACTAGCGGGAGCGACAGATACGCAGTATTTT. It yields the protein CAIRGTLAGATDTQYF.